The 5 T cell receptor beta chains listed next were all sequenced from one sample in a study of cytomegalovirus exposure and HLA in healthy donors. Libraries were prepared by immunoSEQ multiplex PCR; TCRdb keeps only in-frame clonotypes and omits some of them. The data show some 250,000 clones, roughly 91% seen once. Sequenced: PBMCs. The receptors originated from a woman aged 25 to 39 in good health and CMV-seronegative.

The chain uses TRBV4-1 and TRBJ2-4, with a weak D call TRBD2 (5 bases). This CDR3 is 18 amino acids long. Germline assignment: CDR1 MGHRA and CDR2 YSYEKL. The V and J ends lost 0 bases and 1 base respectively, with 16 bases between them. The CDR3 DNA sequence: TGCGCCAGCAGCCAAGATCCGAGCGGAGTGGGCGCCAAAAACATTCAGTACTTC. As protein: CASSQDPSGVGAKNIQYF.

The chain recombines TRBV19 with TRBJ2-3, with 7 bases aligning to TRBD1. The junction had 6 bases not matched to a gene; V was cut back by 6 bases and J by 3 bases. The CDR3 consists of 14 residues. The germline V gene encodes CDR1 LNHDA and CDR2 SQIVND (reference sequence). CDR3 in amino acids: CASRRRQGTDTQYF. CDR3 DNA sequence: TGTGCCAGTAGAAGGAGACAGGGTACAGATACGCAGTATTTT.

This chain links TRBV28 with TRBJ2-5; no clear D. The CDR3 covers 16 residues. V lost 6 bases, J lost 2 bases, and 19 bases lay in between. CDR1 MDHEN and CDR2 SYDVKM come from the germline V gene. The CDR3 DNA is TGTGCCAGCAGCTACACGTACTCAGCGAGTCAAGAGACCCAGTACTTC. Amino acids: CASSYTYSASQETQYF.

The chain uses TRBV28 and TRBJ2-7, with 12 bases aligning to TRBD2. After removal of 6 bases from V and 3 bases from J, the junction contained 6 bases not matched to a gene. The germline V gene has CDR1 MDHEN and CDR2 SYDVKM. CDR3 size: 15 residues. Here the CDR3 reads CASRTTSGRNYEQYF. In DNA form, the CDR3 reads TGTGCCAGCAGGACTACTAGCGGGAGGAACTACGAGCAGTACTTC. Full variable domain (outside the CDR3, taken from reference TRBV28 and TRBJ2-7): DVKVTQSSRYLVKRTGEKVFLECVQDMDHENMFWYRQDPGLGLRLIYFSYDVKMKEKGDIPEGYSVSREKKERFSLILESASTNQTSMYLCASRTTSGRNYEQYFGPGTRLTVT.

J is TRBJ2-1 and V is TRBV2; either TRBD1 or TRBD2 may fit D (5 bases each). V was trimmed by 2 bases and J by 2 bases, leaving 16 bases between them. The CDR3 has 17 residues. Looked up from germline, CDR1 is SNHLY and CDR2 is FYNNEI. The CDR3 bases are TGTGCCAGCAGTGAAATGGGACGGACCACGCCCTACAATGAGCAGTTCTTC. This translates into CASSEMGRTTPYNEQFF.